These 27 T cell receptor beta chains share one sample of origin, sequenced in a study of CD8 T cells in ankylosing spondylitis (dated by TCRdb to about 2017). The research as a whole found: Blood from ankylosing spondylitis patients appeared to be characterized by a TCR beta motif composed of eight highly homologous amino acid variants.

The library was prepared using 5' RACE. Sequencing instrument: Illumina HiSeq 2500. TCRdb trimmed the raw reads at Q25, called clones with MiXCR and kept productive beta chains. Rows merge per CDR3 protein into single entries with the most common DNA and genes. Present in this sample are about 390,000 distinct CDR3 sequences, about a fifth of which were seen just once. Jointly, the top ten make up around 16% of the sample. The antigens these receptors bind are not known. Sequencing input: blood, either unsorted or a sorted T cell fraction (not recorded which). The receptors come from a male donor with ankylosing spondylitis.

V gene TRBV6-4 combines with J gene TRBJ2-1; D gene unclear. The CDR3 runs 13 residues. Germline CDR1 reads MRHNA; CDR2 reads SNTAGT. V was shortened by 4 bases and J by 10 bases, with 14 bases between the two germline ends. DNA for the CDR3: TGTGCCAGCAGTGTAGAAAATGGAGTCGAGCAGTTCTTC. Translating it yields CASSVENGVEQFF.

The rearrangement links TRBV29-1 to TRBJ2-3; D possibly uses TRBD1 or TRBD2 (5 bases each). Germline V lookup: CDR1 SQVTM, CDR2 ANQGSEA. The CDR3 runs to 15 residues. Trimming shortened V by 3 bases and J by 1 base, and 14 bases separated the two germline ends. The CDR3 sequence is CSVEGTSEGTDTQYF. CDR3 bases: TGCAGCGTTGAGGGGACGTCCGAGGGCACAGATACGCAGTATTTT.

This clonotype was counted only a few times. This chain connects TRBV20-1 to TRBJ1-1, with 7 bases lining up with TRBD1. Germline V gives CDR1 DFQATT, CDR2 SNEGSKA (reference sequence). V dropped 6 bases and J dropped 0; count of bases not matched to a gene: 7. The CDR3 length is 14 residues. This chain's CDR3 is CSALSQGVNTEAFF. CDR3 nucleotide sequence: TGCAGTGCGCTCTCTCAGGGGGTGAACACTGAAGCTTTCTTT.

The rearrangement links TRBV24-1 to TRBJ2-3, with D possibly called TRBD1 or TRBD2 (5 bases each). Per germline, CDR1 KGHDR and CDR2 SFDVKD. The CDR3 runs to 15 residues. Trimming stripped 1 base from V and 6 bases from J, with 13 bases between. CDR3 amino acids: CATSDLRGDRDTQYF. CDR3 nucleotide sequence: TGTGCCACCAGTGATTTAAGGGGAGACCGCGATACGCAGTATTTT.

V is TRBV25-1 and J is TRBJ2-3; 7 nucleotides agree with TRBD1. V shed 7 bases, J shed 6 bases, and the junction held 4 bases outside the gene matches. CDR3 length: 12 residues. CDR1 is MGHDK, CDR2 SYGVNS, per germline. The CDR3 bases are TGTGCCAGCATAGGGGGCGGGGATACGCAGTATTTT. Translating it yields CASIGGGDTQYF. Complete variable domain (other parts from reference TRBV25-1 and TRBJ2-3): EADIYQTPRYLVIGTGKKITLECSQTMGHDKMYWYQQDPGMELHLIHYSYGVNSTEKGDLSSESTVSRIRTEHFPLTLESARPSHTSQYLCASIGGGDTQYFGPGTRLTVL.

V usage is TRBV12-3 or TRBV12-4 and J usage is TRBJ1-5; maybe TRBD1 (5 bases). The CDR3 totals 14 residues. Trimming stripped 6 bases from V and 1 base from J, with 10 bases between. Here the CDR3 DNA reads TGTGCCAGCAGCCCGTACAGGAGCAATCAGCCCCAGCATTTT. Amino acid sequence: CASSPYRSNQPQHF.

This clonotype occurred a few times. The chain recombines TRBV20-1 with TRBJ2-1; D is perhaps TRBD2 (6 bases). This CDR3 is 14 amino acids long. The germline V gene has CDR1 DFQATT and CDR2 SNEGSKA (reference sequence). Trimming cost V 1 base and J 0 bases, with 7 bases left between them. CDR3 bases: TGCAGTGCTAGAGTAGCGGTCTCCTACAATGAGCAGTTCTTC. Translating it yields CSARVAVSYNEQFF.

The CDR3 protein is CASSPGRGRFEQYF. The DNA of the CDR3 is TGTGCCAGCTCACCAGGGAGGGGGCGTTTCGAGCAGTACTTC. The rearrangement joins TRBV18 to TRBJ2-7; TRBD1 or TRBD2 may be the D gene (7 bases each). The V end was cut by 2 bases, the J end by 6 bases, with 14 bases between. This CDR3 spans 14 amino acids. The germline V gene encodes CDR1 KGHSH and CDR2 LQKENI.

This clonotype was observed a few times. The junction departs from germline at one end; a sequencing error may be responsible. The rearrangement uses TRBV28 and TRBJ1-1; D is undetermined. This CDR3 has 14 amino acids. Germline-derived CDR1 and CDR2 are MDHEN and SYDVKM. CDR3 amino acids: CASRDSGELPLRIF. DNA of the CDR3: TGTGCCAGCAGGGATTCCGGCGAGCTCCCCTTGAGGATCTTT.

This clonotype was seen ten or more times. The rearrangement links TRBV7-2 to TRBJ1-5; no reliable D call. Germline V gene sequence: CDR1 SGHTA, CDR2 FQGNSA. The CDR3 totals 12 residues. Trimming removed 3 bases at V and 0 bases at J, with 0 bases between. The DNA for the CDR3 is TGTGCCAGCAGCTTTAGCAATCAGCCCCAGCATTTT. It codes for CASSFSNQPQHF.

There are a few counts of this clonotype. This rearrangement joins TRBV2 to TRBJ2-1; D is perhaps TRBD2 (7 bases). The CDR3 length is 15 residues. Germline V gives CDR1 SNHLY, CDR2 FYNNEI. V lost 6 bases and J lost 6, with 18 bases in between. CDR3 amino acids: CASRIRGRAGNEQFF. The CDR3 coding sequence is TGTGCCAGCAGGATTAGGGGGAGGGCTGGCAATGAGCAGTTCTTC.

This rearrangement joins TRBV5-1 to TRBJ1-3, with 8 bases matching TRBD1. Germline loops: CDR1 SGHRS, CDR2 YFSETQ. This CDR3 has 17 residues. With V trimmed by 0 bases and J by 3 bases, 8 bases remained unmatched. In DNA form, the CDR3 reads TGCGCCAGCAGCTTGGACTCGACAGGGGATCTTGGAAACACCATATATTTT. Residues: CASSLDSTGDLGNTIYF.

The V call is TRBV10-3, the J call TRBJ2-7; D gene ambiguous. The germline V gene encodes CDR1 ENHRY and CDR2 SYGVKD. V was shortened by 6 bases and J by 1 base, with 7 bases between the two germline ends. This CDR3 has 12 amino acids. The DNA of the CDR3 is TGTGCCATCAGCGACCTTTCCTACGAGCAGTACTTC. Translated: CAISDLSYEQYF.

The CDR3 is CAISSGQTYEQYF. CDR3 nucleotides: TGTGCCATCAGTAGTGGACAGACCTACGAGCAGTACTTC. The V call is TRBV10-3, the J call TRBJ2-7, with a weak D call TRBD1 (6 bases). Trimming cost V 5 bases and J 2 bases, with 10 bases left between them. The CDR3 runs 13 residues. The germline V gene has CDR1 ENHRY and CDR2 SYGVKD.

The V gene is TRBV29-1, the J gene TRBJ1-1, with D perhaps TRBD1 (6 bases). The germline gives CDR1 SQVTM, CDR2 ANQGSEA. The CDR3 has 14 residues. V was clipped by 0 bases and J by 1 base, with 9 bases between them. CDR3 sequence (DNA): TGCAGCGTTGAAGAAGGGGGGCCGAACACTGAAGCTTTCTTT. Its protein product is CSVEEGGPNTEAFF.

This clonotype was observed a few times. This chain uses TRBV5-1 with TRBJ2-3, with D uncertain. CDR3 length equals 15 residues. Trimming removed 4 bases at V and 1 base at J, with 13 bases between. Germline CDR1 reads SGHRS; CDR2 reads YFSETQ. CDR3 protein: CASSPLSWGTDTQYF. CDR3 bases: TGCGCCAGCAGCCCCCTTAGTTGGGGCACAGATACGCAGTATTTT.

This clonotype was seen a few times. The chain has TRBV11-2 and TRBJ2-5; the D is unclear. V gave up 5 bases and J gave up 0 bases, with 16 bases separating them. Germline V gene data show CDR1 as SGHAT and CDR2 as FQNNGV. The CDR3 contains 16 residues. The chain's CDR3 is CASSLWSWANQETQYF. The CDR3 region has the DNA TGTGCCAGCAGCCTATGGTCGTGGGCGAACCAAGAGACCCAGTACTTC. The full variable domain, its missing parts supplied by reference TRBV11-2 and TRBJ2-5, is EAGVAQSPRYKIIEKRQSVAFWCNPISGHATLYWYQQILGQGPKLLIQFQNNGVVDDSQLPKDRFSAERLKGVDSTLKIQPAKLEDSAVYLCASSLWSWANQETQYFGPGTRLLVL.

The V gene is TRBV5-1, the J gene TRBJ2-1; 7 bases map to TRBD2. V was pared by 0 bases and J by 3 bases, with 6 bases of the junction left unmatched. Germline V gene sequence: CDR1 SGHRS, CDR2 YFSETQ. The CDR3 loop spans 16 amino acids. CDR3 sequence (DNA): TGCGCCAGCAGCTTGGCCGGGACTACCGACTACAATGAGCAGTTCTTC. Protein sequence: CASSLAGTTDYNEQFF.

This clonotype has ten or more counts. The chain joins TRBV7-9 to TRBJ2-2, with D tentatively TRBD1 (6 bases). The V end was cut by 7 bases, the J end by 6 bases, with 15 bases between. The CDR3 extends over 14 amino acids. The germline CDR1 and CDR2 sequences are SEHNR and FQNEAQ (reference sequence). CDR3 loop: CASMGTPQAGELFF. For the CDR3, the DNA is TGTGCCAGCATGGGGACACCTCAAGCCGGGGAGCTGTTTTTT.

Only a few counts were recorded for this clonotype. The chain combines TRBV2 with TRBJ1-6; possible D gene TRBD1, 5 bases. V was shortened by 4 bases and J by 7 bases, with 14 bases between the two germline ends. Germline CDR1 SNHLY, CDR2 FYNNEI. The CDR3 sequence is 15 residues long. CDR3 nucleotide sequence: TGTGCCAGCAGTGGGTCCGGGGCAGCGAATTCACCCCTCCACTTT. It codes for CASSGSGAANSPLHF.

The chain employs TRBV4-1 and TRBJ1-6; the D gene is possibly TRBD1 (5 bases). This CDR3 has 17 residues. The ends were cut back, 4 bases at V and 7 bases at J, with 20 bases in the middle. CDR1 and CDR2 (germline): MGHRA, YSYEKL. CDR3 DNA: TGCGCCAGCAGCCCCAGTGGGGGAAGGGTAGGGAATTCACCCCTCCACTTT. Amino acids: CASSPSGGRVGNSPLHF.

The sample holds a few counts of this clonotype. The V gene is TRBV5-1, the J gene TRBJ1-3, with 7 bases aligning to TRBD1. There are 16 residues in the CDR3. Germline V gene sequence: CDR1 SGHRS, CDR2 YFSETQ. Germline trimming cut 7 bases from V and 4 bases from J; bases unmatched to any gene: 14. The CDR3 bases are TGCGCCAGCTCCCGGTCCGACAGGGCAGGCGGAAACACCATATATTTT. It encodes CASSRSDRAGGNTIYF.

Only a few counts were recorded for this clonotype. The gene calls are TRBV7-9 and TRBJ2-1; possible D gene TRBD1, 6 bases. V was trimmed by 6 bases and J by 7 bases, leaving 22 bases between them. The CDR3 spans 16 residues. Germline assignment: CDR1 SEHNR and CDR2 FQNEAQ (reference sequence). CDR3 residues: CASRTSGTLRGNEQFF. In nucleotides, the CDR3 is TGTGCCAGCAGAACCTCCGGGACACTCCGTGGGAATGAGCAGTTCTTC.

V and J are TRBV2 and TRBJ2-5; D gene ambiguous. Germline V CDR1 and CDR2: SNHLY, FYNNEI. The V end lost 11 bases, the J end lost 4 bases, and 14 bases lay between the germline ends. The CDR3 spans 12 residues. CDR3 in DNA: TGTGCCGGCTCGCGGCGCGGAGAGACCCAGTACTTC. Protein product: CAGSRRGETQYF.

The DNA of the CDR3 is TGCGCCAGCAGCCAAGCGAGTGGGCGGGAGGGCCGTGTAGATACGCAGTATTTT. This sequence encodes CASSQASGREGRVDTQYF. The rearrangement joins TRBV4-3 to TRBJ2-3, with 9 nucleotides matching TRBD2. The CDR3 contains 18 residues. CDR1 and CDR2 (germline): LGHNA, YSLEER. J lost 5 bases, V lost 1 base, and 13 bases had no gene match.

At least ten counts were recorded for this clonotype. This sequence joins TRBV28 and TRBJ2-1; TRBD2 matches at 8 bases. CDR3 size: 16 residues. The junction had 7 bases not matched to a gene; V was cut back by 6 bases and J by 0 bases. CDR1 is MDHEN and CDR2 is SYDVKM in the germline V gene. The CDR3 sequence: CASRPIAGRSYNEQFF. The CDR3 DNA reads TGTGCCAGCAGACCCATAGCGGGACGCTCCTACAATGAGCAGTTCTTC. Full variable domain (outside the CDR3, taken from reference TRBV28 and TRBJ2-1): DVKVTQSSRYLVKRTGEKVFLECVQDMDHENMFWYRQDPGLGLRLIYFSYDVKMKEKGDIPEGYSVSREKKERFSLILESASTNQTSMYLCASRPIAGRSYNEQFFGPGTRLTVL.

CDR3 coding DNA: TGCAGTGCTAGTAAGGCCGGGGGCAGGTCTGTCGGGGAGCTGTTTTTT. It encodes CSASKAGGRSVGELFF. The chain recombines TRBV20-1 with TRBJ2-2; D might be TRBD1 or TRBD2, each matching 6 bases. Germline V gives CDR1 DFQATT, CDR2 SNEGSKA (reference sequence). The CDR3 covers 16 residues. Trimming removed 3 bases from V and 7 bases from J, with 21 bases in between.